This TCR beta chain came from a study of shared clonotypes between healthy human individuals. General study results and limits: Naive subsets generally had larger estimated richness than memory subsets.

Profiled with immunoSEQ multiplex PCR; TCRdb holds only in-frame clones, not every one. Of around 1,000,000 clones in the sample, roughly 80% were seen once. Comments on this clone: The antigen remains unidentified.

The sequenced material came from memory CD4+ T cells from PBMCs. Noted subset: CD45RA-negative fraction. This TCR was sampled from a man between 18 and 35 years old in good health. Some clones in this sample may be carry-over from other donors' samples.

The CDR3 DNA reads as TGTGCCAGCAGCCCCCGAAGCCACTCCATAAACTATGGCTACACCTTC. Amino acids: CASSPRSHSINYGYTF. The V and J genes are TRBV9 and TRBJ1-2; no firm D call. Per the germline V gene, CDR1 is SGDLS and CDR2 is YYNGEE. V gave up 4 bases and J gave up 2 bases, with 18 bases separating them. This CDR3 spans 16 amino acids.